Below, 9 T cell receptor beta chains from the same sample are listed, as sequenced in a study of blood T cell repertoires in COVID-19. The assay was immunoSEQ multiplex PCR, and TCRdb's table has in-frame clones only and misses some. Found here are 80,000 to 100,000 clones, over 75% of them singletons; the top ten hold about 4.2%. The sample was peripheral blood. Source of these receptors: a man in his fifties or sixties with acute or convalescent COVID-19.

This chain connects TRBV6-5 to TRBJ1-3; no firm D call. Germline CDR1 reads MNHEY; CDR2 reads SVGAGI. The CDR3 has 15 residues. V was trimmed by 2 bases and J by 2 bases, leaving 10 bases between them. The CDR3 protein is CASSYRWRAGNTIYF. CDR3 nucleotides: TGTGCCAGCAGTTACAGGTGGCGGGCTGGAAACACCATATATTTT.

The chain links TRBV5-8 to TRBJ1-2, with a possible D match to TRBD1 (5 bases). Trimming removed 4 bases at V and 4 bases at J, with 11 bases between. This CDR3 contains 13 residues. The germline V gene has CDR1 SGHTS and CDR2 YDEGEE. CDR3 sequence: CASSTDGGYGYTF. In nucleotides, the CDR3 is TGTGCCAGCAGCACGGACGGGGGCTATGGCTACACCTTC.

This chain connects TRBV5-6 to TRBJ2-7; TRBD2 matches at 7 bases. The germline gives CDR1 SGHDT, CDR2 YYEEEE. The CDR3 extends over 14 amino acids. V was clipped by 5 bases and J by 1 base; unmatched bases: 6. CDR3 loop: CASRSTSVSYEQYF. For the CDR3, the DNA is TGTGCCAGCAGGTCCACTAGCGTATCCTACGAGCAGTACTTC.

The table lists this clone with a count of one. The J gene is TRBJ1-3, the V gene TRBV28, with TRBD1 as a possible D gene (5 bases). Germline loops: CDR1 MDHEN, CDR2 SYDVKM. The CDR3 is made up of 16 amino acids. Trimming removed 4 bases from V and 0 bases from J, with 13 bases in between. CDR3: CASSSLRVISGNTIYF. As DNA, the CDR3 is TGTGCCAGCAGTTCCCTCAGGGTTATCTCTGGAAACACCATATATTTT. Combining the CDR3 with reference TRBV28 and TRBJ1-3 gives the whole variable domain DVKVTQSSRYLVKRTGEKVFLECVQDMDHENMFWYRQDPGLGLRLIYFSYDVKMKEKGDIPEGYSVSREKKERFSLILESASTNQTSMYLCASSSLRVISGNTIYFGEGSWLTVV.

V usage is TRBV9 and J usage is TRBJ2-1, with 14 bases identical to TRBD2. Per germline, CDR1 SGDLS and CDR2 YYNGEE. V gave up 4 bases and J gave up 13 bases; unmatched junction bases: 16. The CDR3 contains 17 residues. The CDR3 loop reads CASSPTPGLAGEFNQFF. The CDR3 coding sequence is TGTGCCAGCAGCCCCACCCCGGGACTAGCGGGAGAGTTCAACCAGTTCTTC.

The CDR3 here is CASRQLGLTYQETQYF. The CDR3 DNA sequence: TGCGCCAGCAGGCAACTGGGACTGACGTACCAAGAGACCCAGTACTTC. The rearrangement links TRBV5-1 to TRBJ2-5, with a weak D call TRBD2 (6 bases). Between the trimmed V and J ends, which lost 5 bases and 0 bases, there was a span of 17 bases. CDR1 is SGHRS, CDR2 YFSETQ, per germline. The CDR3 contains 16 residues. Full variable domain (rest looked up from reference TRBV5-1 and TRBJ2-5): KAGVTQTPRYLIKTRGQQVTLSCSPISGHRSVSWYQQTPGQGLQFLFEYFSETQRNKGNFPGRFSGRQFSNSRSEMNVSTLELGDSALYLCASRQLGLTYQETQYFGPGTRLLVL.

J is TRBJ2-5 and V is TRBV15; TRBD2 matches 8 bases. Germline CDR1 and CDR2: LNHNV and YYDKDF (reference sequence). CDR3 length: 18 residues. Trimming at V came to 1 base and at J to 0 bases, leaving 10 bases not matched to a gene. This chain's CDR3 is CATSRVGGTSGYQETQYF. CDR3 DNA sequence: TGTGCCACCAGCAGAGTTGGCGGTACTAGCGGATACCAAGAGACCCAGTACTTC.

This clone was counted between two and nine times. This chain joins TRBV2 and TRBJ1-2; D unclear. This CDR3 comprises 14 residues. The V end lost 6 bases, the J end lost 2 bases, and 13 bases lay between the germline ends. Germline CDR1 and CDR2: SNHLY and FYNNEI. The CDR3 DNA is TGTGCCAGCAGAACAGTTTTGGGCAACTATGGCTACACCTTC. This gives the protein CASRTVLGNYGYTF.

The rearrangement links TRBV7-2 to TRBJ2-3; perhaps TRBD2 as D (5 bases). CDR1 SGHTA and CDR2 FQGNSA come from the germline V gene. The V gene lost 3 bases and the J gene lost 3 bases, with 7 bases spanning the gap. The CDR3 loop spans 13 amino acids. In nucleotides, the CDR3 is TGTGCCAGCAGCTTGGGAGTTACAGATACGCAGTATTTT. As protein: CASSLGVTDTQYF. The whole variable domain, filled in from reference TRBV7-2 and TRBJ2-3, reads GAGVSQSPSNKVTEKGKDVELRCDPISGHTALYWYRQSLGQGLEFLIYFQGNSAPDKSGLPSDRFSAERTGGSVSTLTIQRTQQEDSAVYLCASSLGVTDTQYFGPGTRLTVL.